Below are 26 T cell receptor beta chains sequenced from a single sample in a study of blood T cells in healthy people across ages. Next came a second PCR, run for about 6 to 12 cycles, which used a sample-barcoded 5' primer along with a J-beta primer mix. TCRdb analysed the 5' RACE reads with MiXCR anew, one entry per CDR3 protein. The table lists about 1.8 million distinct CDR3 sequences, roughly 49% of them singletons. Sample: blood. The receptors come from a woman aged 40 to 50 in good health.

The chain couples TRBV6-6 to TRBJ2-5; 8 bases map to TRBD1. CDR3 length: 15 amino acids. The trim removed 4 bases at V and 5 bases at J, leaving 9 bases unmatched. Germline CDR1 and CDR2: MNHNY and SVGAGI (reference sequence). This chain's CDR3 is CASSSPAGGLETQYF. The CDR3 DNA is TGTGCCAGCAGTTCCCCGGCAGGGGGCCTCGAGACCCAGTACTTC.

The chain is built from TRBV20-1 and TRBJ1-2; tentative D call: TRBD1 (6 bases). Per germline, CDR1 DFQATT and CDR2 SNEGSKA (reference sequence). V lost 4 bases to trimming and J lost 0 bases, with 9 bases between them. The CDR3 has 13 amino acids. The CDR3 DNA reads TGCAGTGCTAACAGGGACGCTAACTATGGCTACACCTTC. As protein: CSANRDANYGYTF.

This clonotype was seen a few times. The CDR3 sequence: CASNRQGEGYTF. CDR3 coding DNA: TGTGCCAGCAACAGACAGGGGGAGGGCTACACCTTC. The rearrangement uses TRBV7-9 and TRBJ1-2; 9 bases are shared with TRBD1. The CDR3 runs to 12 residues. Per the germline V gene, CDR1 is SEHNR and CDR2 is FQNEAQ (reference sequence). Trimming took 7 bases from V and 8 from J; bases not matched to a gene: 5.

The chain links TRBV20-1 to TRBJ2-7, with 9 bases fitting TRBD2. J lost 6 bases, V lost 7 bases, and 10 bases had no gene match. CDR1 is DFQATT, CDR2 SNEGSKA, per germline (reference sequence). This CDR3 comprises 13 residues. Written as DNA, the CDR3 is TGCAGTGGGGCGGGACTAGCAGGTGCCGAGCAGTACTTC. Its translation: CSGAGLAGAEQYF.

This clonotype has only a few counts. The J gene is TRBJ2-5, the V gene TRBV19, with TRBD1 matching over 8 bases. The CDR3 sequence is 14 residues long. Germline CDR1 LNHDA, CDR2 SQIVND (reference sequence). V was pared by 9 bases and J by 2 bases, with 8 bases of the junction left unmatched. CDR3 DNA sequence: TGTGCCAGCAGCACCTGGACAGGGCAAGAGACCCAGTACTTC. Translating it yields CASSTWTGQETQYF.

J is TRBJ2-3 and V is TRBV5-1, with D maybe TRBD1 (5 bases). The CDR3 totals 17 residues. V was pared by 4 bases and J by 0 bases, with 18 bases between. CDR1 SGHRS and CDR2 YFSETQ come from the germline V gene. The CDR3 DNA follows: TGCGCCAGCAGCGAGGCAGGACAACTCCGAAGCACAGATACGCAGTATTTT. It translates to CASSEAGQLRSTDTQYF.

This clonotype was detected ten times or more. The junction shows a germline mismatch at one end, possibly a read error. This chain uses TRBV5-1 with TRBJ1-2, with 7 bases identical to TRBD1. Germline-derived CDR1 and CDR2 are SGHRS and YFSETQ. The CDR3 has 13 residues. As DNA, the CDR3 is TGTGCCAGCAGCTTACAGGGGCCTGGTGGCTACACCTTC. It is translated as CASSLQGPGGYTF.

This clonotype was found a few times. The chain joins TRBV6-2 or TRBV6-3 to TRBJ2-3; D may be TRBD1 (5 bases). CDR3 size: 17 residues. Trimming left V 2 bases short and J 0 bases short, with 15 bases between. Germline assignment: CDR1 MNHEY and CDR2 SVGEGT. CDR3 in amino acids: CASSYGRGHTSTDTQYF. The CDR3 nucleotides read TGTGCCAGCAGTTACGGAAGGGGCCATACTAGCACAGATACGCAGTATTTT.

CDR3 sequence: CASSLRQHTIDQPQHF. CDR3 sequence (DNA): TGTGCCAGCAGCTTAAGACAGCACACCATCGATCAGCCCCAGCATTTT. V gene TRBV7-8 combines with J gene TRBJ1-5, with a possible D match to TRBD1 (5 bases). Trimming cost V 2 bases and J 5 bases, with 16 bases left between them. This CDR3 has 16 amino acids. The germline V gene has CDR1 SGHVS and CDR2 FQNEAQ.

The rearrangement links TRBV7-3 to TRBJ1-2, with TRBD1 as a possible D gene (5 bases). The V and J ends lost 5 bases and 4 bases respectively, with 11 bases between them. Germline lookup yields CDR1 SGHTA and CDR2 FQGTGA. CDR3 length: 13 residues. Here the CDR3 reads CASSAADSYGYTF. In DNA form, the CDR3 reads TGTGCCAGCAGCGCAGCCGACAGCTATGGCTACACCTTC.

This sequence joins TRBV20-1 and TRBJ2-7, with 9 bases identical to TRBD1. Unmatched junction bases numbered 9, after V lost 0 bases and J lost 3 bases. Germline CDR1 is DFQATT and CDR2 is SNEGSKA (reference sequence). CDR3 length equals 16 residues. The CDR3, as DNA: TGCAGTGCTAGAGATTTAAGGACAGGGGAGGTCTACGAGCAGTACTTC. This codes for CSARDLRTGEVYEQYF.

The chain couples TRBV20-1 to TRBJ2-7, with 11 bases aligning to TRBD2. The CDR3 covers 14 residues. J was trimmed by 10 bases and V by 3 bases; bases with no gene match: 11. Germline V CDR1 and CDR2: DFQATT, SNEGSKA (reference sequence). CDR3 sequence: CSASSGGAYFVQYF. CDR3 in DNA: TGCAGTGCTAGTAGCGGGGGGGCCTATTTTGTCCAGTACTTC.

This clonotype was counted between two and nine times. Being one base from a much bigger clone, this may be a read error. V usage is TRBV20-1 and J usage is TRBJ2-1; D possibly corresponds to TRBD1 (5 bases). The J call may be incorrect, as the DNA end agrees better with TRBJ2-7. The germline V gene has CDR1 DFQATT and CDR2 SNEGSKA (reference sequence). This CDR3 contains 17 residues. For the CDR3, the DNA is TGCAGTGCTGATAGTAGGGGTCTGGACAACTCCTACAATGAGCAGTACTTC. Its protein is CSADSRGLDNSYNEQYF.

This clonotype has just a few counts. V gene TRBV20-1 combines with J gene TRBJ1-2; D uncertain. Trimming removed 3 bases at V and 0 bases at J, with 11 bases between. Germline-derived CDR1 and CDR2 are DFQATT and SNEGSKA (reference sequence). CDR3 length equals 14 residues. CDR3 sequence (DNA): TGCAGTGCTAGTATGAGGGAACCTAACTATGGCTACACCTTC. This codes for CSASMREPNYGYTF.

The rearrangement links TRBV28 to TRBJ2-1, with a possible D match to TRBD1 (6 bases). V lost 9 bases, J lost 7 bases, and 16 bases lay in between. Per germline, CDR1 MDHEN and CDR2 SYDVKM. The CDR3 is made up of 13 amino acids. CDR3 protein: CASFPPGVNEQFF. CDR3 sequence (DNA): TGTGCCAGTTTCCCCCCAGGGGTGAATGAGCAGTTCTTC.

This clonotype was picked up a small number of times. V gene TRBV15 combines with J gene TRBJ2-1; 7 bases are a match to TRBD2. V shed 2 bases and J 10 bases; nucleotides not matched to a gene: 20. The CDR3 spans 18 residues. Looked up from germline, CDR1 is LNHNV and CDR2 is YYDKDF (reference sequence). CDR3 protein: CATSRPQRTRSRSGEQFF. The CDR3 DNA sequence: TGTGCCACCAGCAGACCACAAAGGACTAGATCCCGATCGGGGGAGCAGTTCTTC.

This chain connects TRBV7-9 to TRBJ2-7; possible D gene TRBD2, 5 bases. This CDR3 has 14 residues. V lost 7 bases, J lost 2 bases, and 15 bases lay in between. Germline values: CDR1 SEHNR, CDR2 FQNEAQ (reference sequence). CDR3 bases: TGTGCCAGCACTGAGGGCAGTCAGACCTACGAGCAGTACTTC. It specifies CASTEGSQTYEQYF.

The chain combines TRBV11-2 with TRBJ1-2; D is uncertain. Trimming removed 5 bases from V and 3 bases from J, with 13 bases in between. The CDR3 spans 14 residues. Per the germline V gene, CDR1 is SGHAT and CDR2 is FQNNGV. The CDR3 loop reads CASSPSSGDYGYTF. In DNA form, the CDR3 reads TGTGCCAGCAGCCCGAGTAGTGGTGACTATGGCTACACCTTC.

The rearrangement joins TRBV28 to TRBJ2-3; D might be TRBD2 (6 bases). CDR1 and CDR2 (germline): MDHEN, SYDVKM. Trimming pared 7 bases from V and 4 bases from J, leaving 12 bases between. The CDR3 has 13 residues. The CDR3 region is CASTSGVPDTQYF. The CDR3 DNA sequence: TGTGCCAGCACCTCGGGGGTCCCAGATACGCAGTATTTT. The entire variable domain, with the rest obtained from reference TRBV28 and TRBJ2-3, is as follows: DVKVTQSSRYLVKRTGEKVFLECVQDMDHENMFWYRQDPGLGLRLIYFSYDVKMKEKGDIPEGYSVSREKKERFSLILESASTNQTSMYLCASTSGVPDTQYFGPGTRLTVL.

The chain combines TRBV11-2 with TRBJ2-2; perhaps TRBD2 as D (6 bases). Germline values: CDR1 SGHAT, CDR2 FQNNGV. The CDR3 is made up of 15 amino acids. The V end lost 5 bases, the J end lost 6 bases, and 16 bases lay between the germline ends. This CDR3 reads CASSVVGGVAGELFF. The CDR3 DNA is TGTGCCAGCAGCGTAGTTGGAGGGGTAGCCGGGGAGCTGTTTTTT.

The gene calls are TRBV2 and TRBJ1-2; a possible D gene is TRBD1 (6 bases). The germline CDR1 and CDR2 sequences are SNHLY and FYNNEI. Trimming pared 3 bases from V and 0 bases from J, leaving 11 bases between. The CDR3 extends over 15 amino acids. CDR3 protein: CASSDQGKPNYGYTF. In nucleotides, the CDR3 is TGTGCCAGCAGTGACCAGGGGAAACCTAACTATGGCTACACCTTC.

This clonotype was observed many times. This chain joins TRBV25-1 and TRBJ1-2; 9 nucleotides line up with TRBD1. The CDR3 runs to 16 residues. V was clipped by 5 bases and J by 2 bases; unmatched bases: 9. In germline, CDR1 is MGHDK, CDR2 SYGVNS. The CDR3 protein is CASSPQMGQGNYGYTF. CDR3 DNA: TGTGCCAGCAGTCCCCAGATGGGACAGGGCAACTATGGCTACACCTTC.

V gene TRBV5-1 combines with J gene TRBJ2-1; D is uncertain. Germline CDR1 SGHRS, CDR2 YFSETQ. Trimming removed 1 base at V and 3 bases at J, with 11 bases between. This CDR3 comprises 15 residues. The CDR3 DNA reads TGCGCCAGCAGCTTGTCCGCTAACGACTACAATGAGCAGTTCTTC. Translating it yields CASSLSANDYNEQFF.

This chain links TRBV4-3 with TRBJ1-2, with TRBD1 matching over 9 bases. The CDR3 runs 15 residues. V trimming: 2 bases; J trimming: 0 bases; junction bases outside the gene matches: 1. The germline gives CDR1 LGHNA, CDR2 YSLEER. DNA for the CDR3: TGCGCCAGCAGCCAAAGACAGGGGGCTAACTATGGCTACACCTTC. This encodes CASSQRQGANYGYTF.

This chain joins TRBV29-1 and TRBJ1-2, with a tentative D call TRBD1 (6 bases). CDR1 and CDR2 from the germline V gene are SQVTM and ANQGSEA. V gave up 2 bases and J gave up 4 bases, with 14 bases separating them. This CDR3 region has 14 residues. The CDR3 is CSVETTGWAYGYTF. CDR3 nucleotide sequence: TGCAGCGTTGAAACGACAGGATGGGCCTATGGCTACACCTTC.

For this clonotype: A read error may be the cause here, since a much bigger clone is one base away. This chain links TRBV13 with TRBJ2-3; the D is unclear. CDR3 length: 12 amino acids. Germline V lookup: CDR1 PRHDT, CDR2 FYEKMQ (reference sequence). The CDR3 sequence is CAISWSTDTQYF. The CDR3 DNA reads as TGTGCCATCAGCTGGAGCACAGATACGCAGTATTTT.